These 25 T cell receptor beta chains share one sample of origin, sequenced in a study of OX40 agonist ivuxolimab in advanced cancers. Clones were sequenced by immunoSEQ multiplex PCR, and TCRdb holds only the in-frame ones, with some missing. The sample records 50,000 to 60,000 clones, 90% being singletons. This sample comprised CD4+ or CD8+ T cells sorted from blood, obtained in a trial of the OX40 agonist ivuxolimab. The receptors come from an adult with an advanced solid tumor such as melanoma, head and neck, liver or kidney cancer.

The sample holds one count of this clone. The chain joins TRBV10-1 to TRBJ2-2; tentative D call: TRBD1 (5 bases). Trimming shortened V by 5 bases and J by 5 bases, and 30 bases separated the two germline ends. This CDR3 comprises 20 residues. Germline V gene lookup returns CDR1 WNHNN and CDR2 SYGVQD (reference sequence). The CDR3 DNA sequence: TGCGCCAGCAGTACAAAGGGGTTACGCGCGGACCTTAGAAGGACCGGGGAGCTGTTTTTT. As protein: CASSTKGLRADLRRTGELFF.

This clone was observed once. The CDR3 here is CASTKRGDTIYNEQFF. CDR3 nucleotides: TGTGCCAGCACGAAACGGGGGGACACAATATACAATGAGCAGTTCTTC. V and J are TRBV9 and TRBJ2-1, with D perhaps matching TRBD2 (7 bases). The germline V gene has CDR1 SGDLS and CDR2 YYNGEE. The CDR3 sequence is 16 residues long. V was clipped by 6 bases and J by 4 bases, with 20 bases between them. The variable domain in full, completed from reference TRBV9 and TRBJ2-1, reads DSGVTQTPKHLITATGQRVTLRCSPRSGDLSVYWYQQSLDQGLQFLIQYYNGEERAKGNILERFSAQQFPDLHSELNLSSLELGDSALYFCASTKRGDTIYNEQFFGPGTRLTVL.

The J gene is TRBJ1-4, the V gene TRBV19, with 7 bases lining up with TRBD1. The CDR3 covers 17 residues. V trimming: 3 bases; J trimming: 6 bases; junction bases outside the gene matches: 13. CDR1 is LNHDA, CDR2 SQIVND, per germline (reference sequence). DNA of the CDR3: TGTGCCAGTAGTATTTCCCGTCGACAGGGCCTTCATGAAAAACTGTTTTTT. This sequence encodes CASSISRRQGLHEKLFF.

The chain combines TRBV5-1 with TRBJ2-1, with unresolved D. Trimming removed 0 bases from V and 6 bases from J, with 10 bases in between. The CDR3 totals 14 residues. CDR1 is SGHRS, CDR2 YFSETQ, per germline. The chain's CDR3 is CASSLVAGLNEQFF. The CDR3 coding sequence is TGCGCCAGCAGCTTGGTTGCAGGCCTCAATGAGCAGTTCTTC.

The J gene is TRBJ1-3, the V gene TRBV7-6; D uncertain. The V end was cut by 1 base, the J end by 0 bases, with 10 bases between. Germline V CDR1 and CDR2: SGHVS, FNYEAQ. This CDR3 comprises 16 residues. The CDR3 region has the DNA TGTGCCAGCAGCTTAGGGTCCGGGATCTCTGGAAACACCATATATTTT. The encoded protein is CASSLGSGISGNTIYF.

The chain joins TRBV5-5 to TRBJ1-4; 9 bases match TRBD1. Germline V gives CDR1 SGHKS, CDR2 YYEKEE (reference sequence). J gave up 6 bases and V 4 bases, and 13 bases lay outside the gene matches. This CDR3 region has 17 residues. CDR3 in DNA: TGTGCCAGCAGCCCGGACCCGAACAGGGGGCGTGATGAAAAACTGTTTTTT. This sequence encodes CASSPDPNRGRDEKLFF.

The chain recombines TRBV5-1 with TRBJ2-7, with D perhaps matching TRBD1 (6 bases). The CDR3 has 14 residues. Germline V lookup: CDR1 SGHRS, CDR2 YFSETQ. Trimming shortened V by 4 bases and J by 3 bases, and 14 bases separated the two germline ends. The CDR3 protein is CASSPRTDLYEQYF. The CDR3 coding sequence is TGCGCCAGCAGCCCCAGGACAGACCTCTACGAGCAGTACTTC.

The chain recombines TRBV28 with TRBJ2-3; perhaps TRBD2 as D (7 bases). Germline CDR1 reads MDHEN; CDR2 reads SYDVKM. V was shortened by 9 bases and J by 5 bases, with 24 bases between the two germline ends. The CDR3 has 16 residues. The CDR3 DNA follows: TGTGCCAGTCTTAGGGGGGGTGAGCGGTTTGGAGATACGCAGTATTTT. Translated, it gives CASLRGGERFGDTQYF.

The chain is built from TRBV6-6 and TRBJ2-2, with 10 bases identical to TRBD1. Per germline, CDR1 MNHNY and CDR2 SVGAGI (reference sequence). The CDR3 totals 15 residues. After removal of 6 bases from V and 6 bases from J, the junction contained 7 bases not matched to a gene. The CDR3 DNA follows: TGTGCCAGCAGACGGGACAGGGGTGACGCCGGGGAGCTGTTTTTT. This translates into CASRRDRGDAGELFF.

The rearrangement links TRBV9 to TRBJ2-7, with 12 bases aligning to TRBD1. The CDR3 totals 17 residues. J lost 0 bases, V lost 3 bases, and 7 bases had no gene match. Germline CDR1 SGDLS, CDR2 YYNGEE. DNA for the CDR3: TGTGCCAGCAGCGCGGGAACGGGACAGGGGGCCTCCTACGAGCAGTACTTC. This sequence encodes CASSAGTGQGASYEQYF.

V gene TRBV25-1 combines with J gene TRBJ2-7, with 7 bases that match TRBD1. Germline-derived CDR1 and CDR2 are MGHDK and SYGVNS. J lost 2 bases, V lost 8 bases, and 9 bases had no gene match. The CDR3 runs 14 residues. The CDR3: CASSTPGQTYEQYF. The CDR3 DNA sequence: TGTGCCAGCTCCACACCGGGACAGACCTACGAGCAGTACTTC.

Regarding this clone: Other DNA sequences within the sample encode an identical CDR3. The V and J genes are TRBV6-1 and TRBJ2-3; D not certain. The CDR3 covers 13 residues. The germline V and J ends were trimmed by 2 bases and 2 bases, with 5 bases remaining between them. Germline V gives CDR1 MNHNS, CDR2 SASEGT. The CDR3 DNA follows: TGTGCCAGCAGTGAAAAGGACACAGATACGCAGTATTTT. Translating it yields CASSEKDTDTQYF.

The rearrangement links TRBV29-1 to TRBJ2-5; D uncertain. The CDR3 is 18 amino acids. V was trimmed by 3 bases and J by 2 bases, leaving 25 bases between them. The germline CDR1 and CDR2 sequences are SQVTM and ANQGSEA. The CDR3 DNA reads TGCAGCGTTGATGAACCACGTATGGGGAAGGCACGGCAAGAGACCCAGTACTTC. The encoded protein is CSVDEPRMGKARQETQYF.

This chain connects TRBV10-2 to TRBJ1-4; 8 nucleotides agree with TRBD1. V trimming: 6 bases; J trimming: 0 bases; junction bases outside the gene matches: 6. From germline, CDR1 is WSHSY and CDR2 SAAADI. The length of the CDR3 is 16 residues. In DNA form, the CDR3 reads TGCGCCAGCAGCACCCACAGGGGGTCAACTAATGAAAAACTGTTTTTT. Protein product: CASSTHRGSTNEKLFF.

The chain carries TRBV2 and TRBJ2-1; 7 bases line up with TRBD2. The CDR3 covers 15 residues. Trimming cost V 7 bases and J 7 bases; bases outside gene matches: 13. The germline CDR1 and CDR2 sequences are SNHLY and FYNNEI. CDR3 bases: TGTGCCAGCAAAGAGCGGGATCTGGTTCATAATGAGCAGTTCTTC. This sequence encodes CASKERDLVHNEQFF.

This rearrangement joins TRBV5-1 to TRBJ2-1; D uncertain. There are 15 residues in the CDR3. Germline lookup yields CDR1 SGHRS and CDR2 YFSETQ. Trimming took 0 bases from V and 2 from J, leaving 9 bases between them. In DNA form, the CDR3 reads TGCGCCAGCAGCTTGGACGTCCAGACCTACAATGAGCAGTTCTTC. It codes for CASSLDVQTYNEQFF.

The gene calls are TRBV30 and TRBJ1-3; the D gene is possibly TRBD1 (5 bases). Germline loops: CDR1 GTSNPN, CDR2 SVGIG (reference sequence). The length of the CDR3 is 16 residues. With 2 bases removed from V and 0 bases from J, the gap between germline ends came to 14 bases. The CDR3 DNA reads TGTGCCTGGAGTTTTTGGGGACCCACCTCTGGAAACACCATATATTTT. Protein sequence: CAWSFWGPTSGNTIYF. Together with reference TRBV30 and TRBJ1-3, the CDR3 gives the full variable domain: SQTIHQWPATLVQPVGSPLSLECTVEGTSNPNLYWYRQAAGRGLQLLFYSVGIGQISSEVPQNLSASRPQDRQFILSSKKLLLSDSGFYLCAWSFWGPTSGNTIYFGEGSWLTVV.

The gene calls are TRBV4-2 and TRBJ2-5, with a weak D call TRBD1 (5 bases). V was pared by 4 bases and J by 3 bases, with 21 bases between. The CDR3 is 17 residues long. Germline lookup yields CDR1 LGHNA and CDR2 YNFKEQ. This CDR3 reads CASSPPEGALGEETQYF. DNA of the CDR3: TGTGCCAGCAGCCCGCCGGAAGGGGCCCTCGGAGAAGAGACCCAGTACTTC.

V usage is TRBV5-5 and J usage is TRBJ2-5, with TRBD1 matching 7 bases. This CDR3 region has 14 residues. Germline V gives CDR1 SGHKS, CDR2 YYEKEE (reference sequence). J was trimmed by 4 bases and V by 3 bases; bases with no gene match: 6. DNA of the CDR3: TGTGCCAGCAGCTCGAGGGGGCGTGGAGAGACCCAGTACTTC. This encodes CASSSRGRGETQYF.

The chain uses TRBV5-4 and TRBJ2-1; TRBD2 agrees at 12 bases. CDR3 length: 15 amino acids. The ends lost 0 bases at V and 5 bases at J; junction bases unmatched: 0. The germline gives CDR1 SGHNT, CDR2 YYREEE (reference sequence). The CDR3 nucleotides are TGTGCCAGCAGCTTGGGACTAGCGGGAGACAATGAGCAGTTCTTC. Translation gives CASSLGLAGDNEQFF.

This chain joins TRBV4-2 and TRBJ2-5; D possibly corresponds to TRBD2 (5 bases). Germline assignment: CDR1 LGHNA and CDR2 YNFKEQ. V lost 5 bases to trimming and J lost 2 bases, with 15 bases between them. CDR3 length: 15 amino acids. The CDR3 coding sequence is TGTGCCAGCAGCTTGGCCGAGAGAGGGCAAGAGACCCAGTACTTC. Amino acids: CASSLAERGQETQYF.

This chain uses TRBV6-5 with TRBJ2-5, with a tentative D call TRBD1 (6 bases). Germline-derived CDR1 and CDR2 are MNHEY and SVGAGI. Trimming left V 4 bases short and J 3 bases short, with 18 bases between. The length of the CDR3 is 16 residues. CDR3 region: CASSFINRARKETQYF. The DNA for the CDR3 is TGTGCCAGCAGTTTCATTAACAGGGCGAGAAAAGAGACCCAGTACTTC.

The chain uses TRBV27 and TRBJ1-1; perhaps TRBD1 as D (5 bases). The germline V gene encodes CDR1 MNHEY and CDR2 SMNVEV (reference sequence). V lost 3 bases to trimming and J lost 2 bases, with 22 bases between them. This CDR3 is 18 amino acids long. The CDR3 sequence is CASSFRAGPWGVNTEAFF. The CDR3 bases are TGTGCCAGCAGTTTTCGGGCAGGGCCCTGGGGGGTCAACACTGAAGCTTTCTTT.

This clone was seen only once. The chain employs TRBV27 and TRBJ1-6; a possible D gene is TRBD1 (6 bases). Between the trimmed V and J ends, which lost 6 bases and 7 bases, there was a span of 22 bases. CDR1 and CDR2 (germline): MNHEY, SMNVEV (reference sequence). The CDR3 totals 17 residues. CDR3 DNA: TGTGCCAGCAGCCTCCGACCCGCGAGGGGGAGCAATTCACCCCTCCACTTT. It encodes CASSLRPARGSNSPLHF.

Comments on this clone: The junction shows a germline mismatch at one end, possibly a read error. This chain links TRBV18 with TRBJ1-5; D remains unclear. The CDR3 has 14 amino acids. Germline CDR1 and CDR2: KGHSH and LQKENI. As DNA, the CDR3 is TGTGCCAGCTCACCTGGACGGAGCAATCAGCCCCGGCATTTT. It yields the protein CASSPGRSNQPRHF.